What follows are 20 T cell receptor beta chains derived from one specimen sequenced in a study of shared clonotypes between healthy human individuals. Repertoires were generated with immunoSEQ multiplex PCR, while TCRdb's copy carries only in-frame clones and drops some. The sample holds 2 million to 2.5 million clones, roughly 93% seen once. Sequences were obtained from naive CD4+ T cells from PBMCs. Subset of the sample: CD45RA+ positively selected. These receptor sequences come from a man aged 18 to 29 in good health. Some clones in this sample may be carry-over from other donors' samples.

This clone was observed a single time. This sequence joins TRBV6-1 and TRBJ1-6, with 8 nucleotides matching TRBD1. Germline V lookup: CDR1 MNHNS, CDR2 SASEGT. The CDR3 spans 17 residues. V lost 1 base and J lost 6; bases outside the gene matches: 8. CDR3 sequence: CASSEETGAPGNSPLHF. The CDR3 nucleotides are TGTGCCAGCAGTGAAGAGACAGGGGCTCCGGGTAATTCACCCCTCCACTTT.

This chain joins TRBV27 and TRBJ1-6, with D possibly being TRBD1 (6 bases). The germline V gene encodes CDR1 MNHEY and CDR2 SMNVEV (reference sequence). CDR3 size: 17 residues. Deletions cut 0 bases from V and 5 bases from J, with 14 bases between. DNA for the CDR3: TGTGCCAGCAGTTTATCGGGTCAGGGGACCAATAATTCACCCCTCCACTTT. Translation: CASSLSGQGTNNSPLHF.

This sequence joins TRBV9 and TRBJ1-2; TRBD1 matches at 7 bases. The CDR3 is 14 amino acids. CDR1 is SGDLS and CDR2 is YYNGEE in the germline V gene. The J segment lost 8 bases and the V segment lost 4 bases, leaving 11 bases of the junction unmatched. This CDR3 is CASSTTGDGGGYTF. The CDR3 DNA sequence: TGTGCCAGCAGCACCACAGGGGACGGGGGCGGCTACACCTTC.

The V call is TRBV5-1, the J call TRBJ1-6; unclear D gene. CDR1 and CDR2 (germline): SGHRS, YFSETQ. The length of the CDR3 is 14 residues. V was cut by 0 bases and J by 7 bases, with 8 bases left in between. The CDR3 DNA reads as TGCGCCAGCAGCTTGGATCAGGACAATTCACCCCTCCACTTT. Encoded protein: CASSLDQDNSPLHF.

As concerns this clone: The identical CDR3 is also encoded by other nucleotide sequences in the sample. The rearrangement links TRBV4-1 to TRBJ1-3; a possible D gene is TRBD1 (6 bases). This CDR3 spans 15 amino acids. Trimming cost V 1 base and J 2 bases, with 9 bases left between them. Germline CDR1 is MGHRA and CDR2 is YSYEKL. In DNA form, the CDR3 reads TGCGCCAGCAGCCAAGTATCAGGGGCTGGAAACACCATATATTTT. This codes for CASSQVSGAGNTIYF.

The genes are TRBV29-1 and TRBJ1-2; tentative D call: TRBD1 (6 bases). Germline loops: CDR1 SQVTM, CDR2 ANQGSEA. V was clipped by 4 bases and J by 3 bases, with 12 bases between them. There are 13 residues in the CDR3. CDR3 sequence: CSVVADSYYGYTF. DNA of the CDR3: TGCAGCGTTGTTGCGGACAGCTACTATGGCTACACCTTC.

This clone was recorded once. The rearrangement uses TRBV6-1 and TRBJ1-5; D gene unclear. Trimming left V 5 bases short and J 0 bases short, with 5 bases between. Looked up from germline, CDR1 is MNHNS and CDR2 is SASEGT. The CDR3 consists of 13 residues. The CDR3 is CASSTVSNQPQHF. In DNA, the CDR3 is TGTGCCAGCAGTACAGTTAGCAATCAGCCCCAGCATTTT.

This clone was recorded once. CDR3 amino acids: CASSNLGGGTGELFF. The DNA of the CDR3 is TGCGCCAGCAGCAACTTGGGAGGTGGGACCGGGGAGCTGTTTTTT. The V call is TRBV5-1, the J call TRBJ2-2; the D gene is possibly TRBD2 (6 bases). CDR3 length equals 15 residues. CDR1 and CDR2 from the germline V gene are SGHRS and YFSETQ. Trimming removed 4 bases from V and 5 bases from J, with 15 bases in between.

The chain recombines TRBV28 with TRBJ1-4; no reliable D call. Germline V gene lookup returns CDR1 MDHEN and CDR2 SYDVKM. The CDR3 has 13 amino acids. The V gene lost 3 bases and the J gene lost 7 bases, with 9 bases spanning the gap. CDR3 amino acids: CASSLRTVEKLFF. In DNA form, the CDR3 reads TGTGCCAGCAGTTTGAGGACGGTTGAAAAACTGTTTTTT.

The chain combines TRBV9 with TRBJ1-2; D may be TRBD1 (5 bases). In germline, CDR1 is SGDLS, CDR2 YYNGEE. CDR3 size: 14 residues. Trimming pared 2 bases from V and 7 bases from J, leaving 15 bases between. The CDR3 DNA reads as TGTGCCAGCAGCGTTTTAACGGGGGGAGGTGGCTACACCTTC. Its protein is CASSVLTGGGGYTF.

The genes are TRBV18 and TRBJ1-1; the D is unclear. The germline CDR1 and CDR2 sequences are KGHSH and LQKENI. This CDR3 comprises 14 residues. Trimming removed 2 bases from V and 2 bases from J, with 9 bases in between. The CDR3 here is CASSPYVANTEAFF. CDR3 DNA: TGTGCCAGCTCACCATACGTGGCAAACACTGAAGCTTTCTTT.

The chain links TRBV25-1 to TRBJ2-7; D is undetermined. Between the trimmed V and J ends, which lost 5 bases and 3 bases, there was a span of 8 bases. The CDR3 extends over 12 amino acids. Germline lookup yields CDR1 MGHDK and CDR2 SYGVNS. For the CDR3, the DNA is TGTGCCAGCAGTTCTGACTTCTACGAGCAGTACTTC. Translated, it gives CASSSDFYEQYF.

The V gene is TRBV7-9, the J gene TRBJ2-7; maybe TRBD2 (6 bases). This CDR3 has 11 amino acids. V was pared by 5 bases and J by 7 bases, with 9 bases between. Looked up from germline, CDR1 is SEHNR and CDR2 is FQNEAQ (reference sequence). The CDR3 spells CASSRTTEQYF. CDR3 in DNA: TGTGCCAGCAGCCGGACTACAGAGCAGTACTTC.

Here the CDR3 DNA reads TGTGCCAGCTCACTCCAGACAGTGGAAGCTTTCTTT. Its translation: CASSLQTVEAFF. This sequence joins TRBV18 and TRBJ1-1, with TRBD1 as a possible D gene (5 bases). From germline, CDR1 is KGHSH and CDR2 LQKENI. This CDR3 spans 12 amino acids. V was cut by 4 bases and J by 8 bases, with 11 bases left in between.

The chain has TRBV28 and TRBJ1-5; weak D call: TRBD1 (6 bases). The CDR3 is made up of 14 amino acids. V was clipped by 4 bases and J by 7 bases, with 14 bases between them. From germline, CDR1 is MDHEN and CDR2 SYDVKM. As DNA, the CDR3 is TGTGCCAGCAGTTCTCCAGGGGTTGACCAGCCCCAGCATTTT. This sequence encodes CASSSPGVDQPQHF.

The rearrangement joins TRBV5-8 to TRBJ1-1; D possibly corresponds to TRBD1 (5 bases). From germline, CDR1 is SGHTS and CDR2 YDEGEE. CDR3 length: 15 residues. V was clipped by 1 base and J by 1 base, with 11 bases between them. The CDR3 DNA sequence: TGTGCCAGCAGCTTGAATTACCAGGGGAACACTGAAGCTTTCTTT. Its protein is CASSLNYQGNTEAFF.

J is TRBJ2-3 and V is TRBV5-4, with TRBD1 matching 8 bases. Trimming took 7 bases from V and 3 from J; bases not matched to a gene: 7. The germline gives CDR1 SGHNT, CDR2 YYREEE (reference sequence). The CDR3 length is 14 residues. CDR3 protein: CASAPQGATDTQYF. As DNA, the CDR3 is TGTGCCAGCGCCCCGCAGGGGGCGACAGATACGCAGTATTTT.

This clone was seen once. Distinct nucleotide sequences in the sample also encode this CDR3. V gene TRBV7-2 combines with J gene TRBJ2-7; no clear D. Germline values: CDR1 SGHTA, CDR2 FQGNSA. This CDR3 has 14 amino acids. With 0 bases removed from V and 2 bases from J, the gap between germline ends came to 8 bases. CDR3 in DNA: TGTGCCAGCAGCTTAGCCGCTGCGACCTACGAGCAGTACTTC. Protein: CASSLAAATYEQYF.

This clone was picked up one time. The V and J genes are TRBV15 and TRBJ2-7; either TRBD1 or TRBD2 may supply D (5 bases each). This CDR3 spans 16 amino acids. Per the germline V gene, CDR1 is LNHNV and CDR2 is YYDKDF (reference sequence). V was clipped by 0 bases and J by 1 base, with 13 bases between them. The CDR3 region is CATSRDLGTKSYEQYF. CDR3 coding DNA: TGTGCCACCAGCAGAGATCTCGGGACCAAATCCTACGAGCAGTACTTC.

The table lists this clone with a count of one. The CDR3: CASSPPSGYSSYEQYF. For the CDR3, the DNA is TGTGCCAGCAGCCCCCCCAGCGGGTATAGCTCCTACGAGCAGTACTTC. The rearrangement joins TRBV7-9 to TRBJ2-7; D might be TRBD2 (6 bases). Trimming cost V 5 bases and J 0 bases, with 17 bases left between them. Germline CDR1 SEHNR, CDR2 FQNEAQ (reference sequence). This CDR3 spans 16 amino acids.